This note documents a single TCR beta chain sequence. Authors' processing steps: Cell counts per sample came from amplifying reference gene primers. Here immunoSEQ multiplex PCR was the method, and the copy in TCRdb shows in-frame clones only, minus some. V, J and clone size were drawn from that table, and D and trimming were deduced from the DNA. The repertoire holds roughly 94,000 clones, with more than 65% as singletons. This specimen belongs to a study of blood T cell repertoires in COVID-19. Background on the study: PBMCs, B-cell-depleted T cells, or T cells provided the cDNA or gDNA that made up the material.

Germline V gene lookup returns CDR1 SGHAT and CDR2 FQNNGV. V was clipped by 7 bases and J by 3 bases, with 19 bases between them. There are 15 residues in the CDR3. The rearrangement uses TRBV11-2 and TRBJ2-7; a possible D gene is TRBD1 (5 bases). The clonotype was recovered from a man aged 60 to 69 with acute or convalescent COVID-19. The sample taken for sequencing was peripheral blood. CDR3: CASTPEGWGSYEQYF. The DNA of the CDR3 is TGTGCCAGCACCCCAGAAGGGTGGGGCAGCTACGAGCAGTACTTC.